These T cell receptor beta chains were read from a single sample in a study of shared clonotypes between healthy human individuals. Libraries were prepared by immunoSEQ multiplex PCR; TCRdb keeps only in-frame clonotypes and omits some of them. Found here are roughly 450,000 clones, 75% to 85% of them singletons; the top ten hold 10% to 15%. Sequenced material: PBMCs. These receptors were obtained from a woman aged 40-49 years in good health. Some clones in this sample may be carry-over from other donors' samples. Both conserved end residues are trimmed from each CDR3. D genes are given only for firm matches.

>TRBV6-6|12|-|TRBJ1-2
ASSYRGEWEGYT
>TRBV7-2|14|-|TRBJ2-1
ASSLESTHSYNEQF
>TRBV18|13|-|TRBJ2-3
ASSDAAGTYKAQY
>TRBV5-1|13|TRBD2|TRBJ2-5
ASSLVGGSRETQY
>TRBV27|11|TRBD1|TRBJ1-2
ASKTGRGNGYT
>TRBV5-1|14|-|TRBJ2-5
ASSLGVDGRQETQY
>TRBV29-1|9|-|TRBJ1-1
SVSGTTEAF
>TRBV7-2|13|-|TRBJ1-3
ASSLDSHSGNTIY
>TRBV2|13|-|TRBJ2-5
ASRAQGGRQETQY
>TRBV5-1|13|TRBD2|TRBJ2-7
ASSDRTSGSYEQY
>TRBV27|11|TRBD1|TRBJ2-1
ASSLTGGNEQF
>TRBV6-5|13|TRBD2|TRBJ2-5
ASSQPGLAGADQY
>TRBV5-1|16|TRBD2|TRBJ2-1
ASSHSLAGVSSYNEQF
>TRBV5-1|14|-|TRBJ2-6
ASSLGSPHGANVLT
>TRBV10-1|11|-|TRBJ1-1
ASSGRGVTEAF
>TRBV7-8|12|-|TRBJ1-3
ASSLTGTSSVLV
>TRBV10-3|10|-|TRBJ2-1
AISAEFREQF
>TRBV30|15|TRBD1|TRBJ2-6
AWSRTGGVSGANVLT
>TRBV19|13|-|TRBJ1-1
ASSPRAGQNTEAF
>TRBV7-8|13|-|TRBJ1-6
ASSQESSYNSPLH
>TRBV10-3|13|TRBD1|TRBJ1-2
AISEAPGGDYGYT
>TRBV7-3|13|-|TRBJ1-1
ASSLTGHSNTEAF
>TRBV5-6|13|-|TRBJ1-2
ASSLEGTVGYGYT
>TRBV21-1|13|-|TRBJ2-7
ASSLGWGWLGEQY
>TRBV30|17|-|TRBJ2-6
AWAEEGEALWAGANVLT
>TRBV28|14|-|TRBJ1-2
ASSSEGGQPTYGYT
>TRBV15|16|TRBD2|TRBJ2-7
ATSRGFGLAGATYEQY
>TRBV9|12|-|TRBJ2-5
ASSVAGVQETQY
>TRBV23-1|15|TRBD2|TRBJ2-1
ASTHPGRESPWDEQF
>TRBV5-4|15|-|TRBJ2-2
ASSLSSGAQNTGELF
>TRBV14|14|-|TRBJ2-7
ASSPPPAGSTYEQY
>TRBV15|12|TRBD1|TRBJ2-7
ATSRDRNSYEQY
>TRBV9|12|-|TRBJ2-3
ASSVGPSAHTQY
>TRBV30|13|-|TRBJ1-4
AWSGWPNGEEKLF
>TRBV11-2|14|-|TRBJ1-3
ASSLEGASSGNTIY
>TRBV30|13|-|TRBJ1-2
AWSVQNTVNYGYT
>TRBV30|12|-|TRBJ2-7
AWSTTRGSYEQY
>TRBV28|14|-|TRBJ1-2
ASSPVGGADNYGYT
>TRBV9|14|-|TRBJ2-3
ASSVEGDSSTDTQY